The 5 T cell receptor beta chains listed next were all sequenced from one sample in a study of T cells in women clearing cervical HPV infection (dated by TCRdb to the late 2010s). Libraries were made using the immunoSEQ multiplex PCR assay. TCRdb retrieved this table from immuneACCESS and kept in-frame rearrangements only. Not all clones are present; in checked studies, unresolved V genes account for under half, and no reason is known for the remainder. The sample table on file contains 40,000 to 60,000 clones. Of the sample, approximately 1% is held by the ten largest clones. Sequencing used blood buffy coat. These receptors came from a woman aged 18-70 years with a cervical HPV16 infection that either progressed to CIN3+ or cleared (not recorded which).

On this clone: The sequence runs out 3 residues before the end of the CDR3; the remainder is reconstructed from the germline J gene. J is TRBJ2-2 and V is TRBV4-2, with TRBD2 as a possible D gene (5 bases). This CDR3 region has 16 residues. V lost 6 bases to trimming and J lost 3 bases, with 17 bases between them. Germline lookup yields CDR1 LGHNA and CDR2 YNFKEQ. The CDR3 here is CASRPQLGQHTGELFF. The part of the CDR3 DNA that was read is TGTGCCAGCAGACCACAACTAGGCCAACACACCGGGGAG.

Concerning this clone itself: The missing CDR3 end, 3 residues past where the read stops, is filled in from the germline J gene. The chain uses TRBV20-1 and TRBJ2-7, with TRBD2 as a possible D gene (6 bases). CDR1 is DFQATT, CDR2 SNEGSKA, per germline (reference sequence). Trimming took 3 bases from V and 3 from J, leaving 9 bases between them. The CDR3 extends over 12 amino acids. The CDR3 reads CSASGGGYEQYF. Partial CDR3 DNA: TGCAGTGCTAGCGGGGGTGGCTACGAG.

As for this clone: The missing CDR3 end, 3 residues past where the read stops, is filled in from the germline J gene. The V gene is TRBV11-2, the J gene TRBJ2-1; 11 nucleotides agree with TRBD2. The J segment lost 7 bases and the V segment lost 3 bases, leaving 5 bases of the junction unmatched. Germline V CDR1 and CDR2: SGHAT, FQNNGV. The CDR3 has 15 amino acids. The CDR3 DNA, read in part, is TGTGCCAGCAGCTTGGGGGGACTAGCGGATAATGAG. Its translation is CASSLGGLADNE. The CDR3, in full, reads CASSLGGLADNEQFF.

Notes on this clone: The CDR3 extends 3 residues past the end of the read, so its final part is completed from the germline J gene. V is TRBV18 and J is TRBJ2-2, with TRBD1 matching over 12 bases. The CDR3 runs 18 residues. Germline V gene data show CDR1 as KGHSH and CDR2 as LQKENI. The sequenced CDR3 bases are TGTGCCAGCTCCCCGGGACAGGGGGCCCTCAGCCGGGATTCACCG. Translated, it gives CASSPGQGALSRDSP. In full, the CDR3 is CASSPGQGALSRDSPLFF.

Worth noting for this clone: The read terminates 3 residues before the CDR3 end, so the remaining end is supplied by the germline J gene. J is TRBJ2-3 and V is TRBV2; D gene ambiguous. V was pared by 3 bases and J by 3 bases, with 7 bases between. The germline V gene encodes CDR1 SNHLY and CDR2 FYNNEI. The CDR3 sequence is 13 residues long. The sequenced CDR3 bases are TGTGCCAGCAGTGATCTTAAAACAGATACG. This codes for CASSDLKTDT. The whole CDR3 protein is CASSDLKTDTQYF.